This T cell receptor beta chain was identified during a study of T-cell reconstitution after alpha-beta-depleted transplantation in children. This clonotype was found many times. Its antigen is still unknown. The CDR3 has 17 amino acids. From germline, CDR1 is SEHNR and CDR2 FQNEAQ (reference sequence). Trimming took 5 bases from V and 8 from J; bases not matched to a gene: 11. Study-wide findings and caveats: Reported findings indicate that, about two months after transplant, alpha-beta T cells came from several hundred expanded clones, which were derived from non-depleted graft cells. T-cell counts and diversity at one year following transplant were attributed mainly to newly produced T cells. Recipient T cells and thymic progenitors that survived gave rise to the high TCRbeta diversity observed at day 60 in some patients.

Preparation of the TCRbeta library involved a method that used unique molecular identifiers. One entry per CDR3 protein results from TCRdb running MiXCR on the PCR reads. This sample has fewer than 500,000 distinct CDR3 sequences, with about 40% found just once. Specimen: PBMCs, collected before TCRalphabeta/CD19-depleted stem cell transplant. J is TRBJ2-1 and V is TRBV7-9, with 14 bases identical to TRBD2. The sequence came from a girl aged 2-10 years with aplastic anemia, due to receive a stem cell transplant. The CDR3 loop reads CASSARLAGGPEHEQFF. The DNA for the CDR3 is TGTGCCAGCAGCGCCAGACTAGCGGGAGGGCCGGAGCATGAGCAGTTCTTC.